The rows below give T cell receptor beta chains drawn from one sample of a study of T cells after yellow fever vaccination. TCRdb fed the 5' RACE reads into MiXCR, producing one record per CDR3 protein. The data contain hundreds of thousands of distinct CDR3 sequences, approximately 12% of them singletons. Material: CD4+ T cells sorted from PBMCs, obtained 15 days after the yellow fever booster vaccination. The receptors were sampled from a young man who received the YFV17D yellow fever vaccine. CDR3s include the opening cysteine and the closing phenylalanine or tryptophan. A D gene is named only where the DNA matches it firmly. Some rows have no size entry. The others give once, few or many, or a class for an expanded clone.

d_call j_call v_call clone_size cdr3_aa cdr3_nt
. TRBJ2-3 TRBV29-1 . CSVPTNQADTQYF TGCAGCGTTCCCACAAATCAGGCAGATACGCAGTATTTT
TRBD2 TRBJ2-1 TRBV19 few CASSIGGTSFVEQFF TGTGCCAGTAGTATCGGCGGGACTAGCTTCGTTGAGCAGTTCTTC
TRBD1 TRBJ2-5 TRBV28 . CASRSGGQETQYF TGTGCCAGCAGGTCAGGGGGCCAGGAGACCCAGTACTTC
. TRBJ2-3 TRBV7-9 many CASSGGGVSGDTQYF TGTGCCAGCAGCGGTGGCGGGGTGTCAGGAGATACGCAGTATTTT
TRBD1 TRBJ2-2 TRBV5-1 few CASSLDGQGTGELFF TGCGCCAGCAGCTTGGATGGACAGGGGACCGGGGAGCTGTTTTTT
. TRBJ2-4 TRBV10-2 . CASSESQLAKNIQYF TGCGCCAGCAGTGAGTCGCAACTAGCCAAAAACATTCAGTACTTC
. TRBJ2-3 TRBV5-1 . CASSLAPPRGDTQYF TGCGCCAGCAGCTTGGCCCCACCGCGGGGCGATACGCAGTATTTT
. TRBJ2-2 TRBV4-2 . CASSEAGELFF TGTGCCAGCAGTGAGGCCGGGGAGCTGTTTTTT
. TRBJ2-3 TRBV4-1 . CASSQDRGGAVADTQYF TGCGCCAGCAGCCAAGATCGTGGGGGAGCGGTCGCAGATACGCAGTATTTT
TRBD2 TRBJ2-2 TRBV27 few CASKGLAGANTGELFF TGTGCCAGCAAGGGGCTAGCGGGAGCGAACACCGGGGAGCTGTTTTTT
TRBD2 TRBJ2-3 TRBV7-2 few CASSQSGGIDTQYF TGTGCCAGCAGCCAAAGCGGGGGAATAGATACGCAGTATTTT
. TRBJ1-6 TRBV27 many CASSFLGGKDSPLHF TGTGCCAGCAGTTTCCTTGGGGGTAAGGATTCACCCCTCCACTTT
. TRBJ1-4 TRBV28 . CASSLSAGYLFF TGTGCCAGCAGTTTATCGGCAGGATATCTGTTTTTT
. TRBJ1-2 TRBV5-5 many CASNRITNRESGYTF TGTGCCAGCAACCGAATTACAAACCGCGAATCGGGCTACACCTTC
. TRBJ1-1 TRBV29-1 . CSVEEWQNTEAFF TGCAGCGTTGAAGAGTGGCAGAACACTGAAGCTTTCTTT
. TRBJ2-3 TRBV4-3 many CASSQPGLDTQYF TGCGCCAGCAGCCAACCCGGGCTGGATACGCAGTATTTT
. TRBJ1-2 TRBV30 . CAHSNGGRGYTF TGTGCCCATTCAAATGGAGGGAGAGGCTACACCTTC
. TRBJ2-3 TRBV19 few CASKWDATDTQYF TGTGCCAGTAAATGGGACGCGACAGATACGCAGTATTTT
. TRBJ1-1 TRBV29-1 few CSAAGGRGGRPAEAFF TGCAGCGCAGCTGGGGGCAGGGGAGGACGTCCGGCTGAAGCTTTCTTT
. TRBJ1-5 TRBV30 many CAWTVAGNQPQHF TGTGCCTGGACGGTGGCGGGCAATCAGCCCCAGCATTTT
TRBD1 TRBJ2-4 TRBV9 many CASSPTGSSDIQYF TGTGCCAGCAGCCCGACAGGGTCTTCGGACATTCAGTACTTC
. TRBJ1-1 TRBV6-2/TRBV6-3 few CTLTGLNTEAFF TGTACCCTTACGGGACTGAACACTGAAGCTTTCTTT
. TRBJ2-3 TRBV24-1 few CATSQDSSTDTQYF TGTGCCACCAGTCAGGACAGCAGCACAGATACGCAGTATTTT
. TRBJ1-6 TRBV25-1 . CASSTWLTNSPLHF TGTGCCAGTTCCACTTGGCTGACCAATTCACCCCTCCACTTT
. TRBJ2-3 TRBV7-6 few CASSPSPATDTQYF TGTGCCAGCAGCCCGAGCCCTGCCACAGATACGCAGTATTTT
TRBD1 TRBJ2-7 TRBV4-3 . CASSPGGTGGAYELYF TGCGCCAGCAGCCCGGGCGGGACAGGGGGCGCGTACGAGCTGTACTTC
. TRBJ1-2 TRBV10-3 . CAIGRRMASDYGYTF TGTGCCATCGGGCGGAGGATGGCCTCGGACTATGGCTACACCTTC
. TRBJ2-3 TRBV9 many CASSVGQGPTDTQYF TGTGCCAGCAGCGTGGGCCAAGGGCCCACAGATACGCAGTATTTT
. TRBJ1-5 TRBV20-1 many CSARPGGGNQPQHF TGCAGTGCCAGACCGGGGGGCGGGAATCAGCCCCAGCATTTT
. TRBJ2-5 TRBV12-3/TRBV12-4 . CASSFWEGTQYF TGTGCCAGCAGTTTCTGGGAAGGGACCCAGTACTTC
. TRBJ1-2 TRBV6-1 many CASSEAVWDYGYTF TGTGCCAGCAGTGAAGCGGTATGGGACTATGGCTACACCTTC
. TRBJ2-5 TRBV4-2 many CASSGSGASQETQYF TGTGCCAGCAGCGGGTCGGGGGCCTCCCAAGAGACCCAGTACTTC
. TRBJ1-6 TRBV20-1 many CSARDPQGSSYNSPLHF TGCAGTGCTAGAGATCCCCAGGGCAGCTCCTATAATTCACCCCTCCACTTT
TRBD1 TRBJ1-4 TRBV19 . CASTTNGRGRDEKLFF TGTGCCAGTACCACCAACGGGAGGGGGCGAGATGAAAAACTGTTTTTT
TRBD1 TRBJ1-1 TRBV7-9 . CASSPLTGRNTEAFF TGTGCCAGCAGCCCGTTGACAGGGAGGAACACTGAAGCTTTCTTT
TRBD1 TRBJ2-3 TRBV5-5 few CASSRTGTGIHPQYF TGTGCCAGCAGCAGAACCGGGACAGGGATTCATCCGCAGTATTTT
. TRBJ2-2 TRBV6-5 . CASSYRTGELFF TGTGCCAGCAGTTACCGCACCGGGGAGCTGTTTTTT
. TRBJ2-3 TRBV4-2 . CASSPPALRASTDTQYF TGTGCCAGCAGCCCCCCAGCGCTTAGAGCTAGCACAGATACGCAGTATTTT
. TRBJ2-3 TRBV27 . CASSFKDGSTDTQYF TGTGCCAGCAGTTTCAAGGACGGTTCCACAGATACGCAGTATTTT
. TRBJ1-2 TRBV18 . CASSPGAEANYGYTF TGTGCCAGCTCACCAGGGGCGGAGGCTAACTATGGCTACACCTTC
TRBD2 TRBJ2-3 TRBV12-3/TRBV12-4 . CASSSSGGVNTQYF TGTGCCAGCAGTTCGAGCGGGGGGGTTAATACGCAGTATTTT
. TRBJ1-3 TRBV5-4 . CASSLPQGAGNTIYF TGTGCCAGCAGCTTGCCGCAGGGCGCTGGAAACACCATATATTTT
TRBD2 TRBJ2-3 TRBV18 few CASSPSTSAADTQYF TGTGCCAGCTCACCTTCGACTAGCGCGGCAGATACGCAGTATTTT
TRBD1 TRBJ2-2 TRBV12-3/TRBV12-4 . CASSLAQGLGGELFF TGTGCCAGCAGTTTAGCACAGGGGCTTGGCGGGGAGCTGTTTTTT
. TRBJ2-3 TRBV5-1 . CASSLEGQFDTQYF TGCGCCAGCAGCTTGGAGGGTCAGTTCGATACGCAGTATTTT
. TRBJ1-1 TRBV5-1 . CASSLLDPADPGAFF TGCGCCAGCAGCTTGCTTGATCCTGCGGACCCTGGTGCTTTCTTT
TRBD2 TRBJ2-3 TRBV7-8 . CASRRGADTDTQYF TGTGCCAGCCGGCGGGGGGCGGACACAGATACGCAGTATTTT
. TRBJ1-1 TRBV5-1 . CASSFRTFRTAINRDTEAFF TGCGCCAGCAGTTTTCGGACTTTTAGGACAGCGATAAACAGGGACACTGAAGCTTTCTTT